The 22 T cell receptor beta chains reported below all come from one sample, sequenced in a study of spatial heterogeneity in lung cancer. Specified time point: sample taken at primary tumor resection. Each CDR3 protein gets one entry after TCRdb re-called the 5' RACE reads with MiXCR. The sample has 25,000 or so distinct CDR3 sequences; around 4.5% are singletons. The sample consisted of PBMCs, taken at surgery. The receptor source for this set is a male donor with early-stage non-small cell lung cancer.

This clonotype is judged medium-sized. The chain is built from TRBV4-1 and TRBJ2-1; 7 bases agree with TRBD1. The CDR3 consists of 17 residues. V shed 1 base, J shed 5 bases, and the junction held 11 bases outside the gene matches. The germline CDR1 and CDR2 sequences are MGHRA and YSYEKL. This chain's CDR3 is CASSQGHGQDAHNEQFF. The CDR3, as DNA: TGCGCCAGCAGCCAAGGACACGGACAGGACGCACACAATGAGCAGTTCTTC.

This clonotype came up many times. The chain recombines TRBV5-1 with TRBJ2-2; D is uncertain. There are 15 residues in the CDR3. Trimming took 1 base from V and 0 from J, leaving 7 bases between them. From germline, CDR1 is SGHRS and CDR2 YFSETQ. This CDR3 is CASSLYGANTGELFF. DNA for the CDR3: TGCGCCAGCAGCTTGTATGGCGCGAACACCGGGGAGCTGTTTTTT.

In this sample, this clonotype turned up many times. V is TRBV5-1 and J is TRBJ2-3; 8 bases are shared with TRBD2. The CDR3 covers 16 residues. V was pared by 5 bases and J by 0 bases, with 8 bases of the junction left unmatched. Per germline, CDR1 SGHRS and CDR2 YFSETQ. The CDR3 DNA is TGCGCCAGCAGGGTGGGCACTAGCGGAAGCACAGATACGCAGTATTTT. It codes for CASRVGTSGSTDTQYF.

This clonotype has a count of ten or more. The chain links TRBV6-5 to TRBJ1-6, with 7 positions matching TRBD1. The ends lost 0 bases at V and 10 bases at J; junction bases unmatched: 15. The CDR3 runs to 18 residues. Per the germline V gene, CDR1 is MNHEY and CDR2 is SVGAGI. The CDR3 protein is CASSYSPPRQGAWSPLHF. The CDR3 DNA is TGTGCCAGCAGTTACTCCCCCCCGCGACAGGGAGCGTGGTCACCCCTCCACTTT.

Ten or more counts support this clonotype. The V and J genes are TRBV29-1 and TRBJ2-1; D ambiguous. The CDR3 is 14 residues long. Per germline, CDR1 SQVTM and CDR2 ANQGSEA. V lost 5 bases, J lost 5 bases, and 16 bases lay in between. The chain's CDR3 is CSVKLSSSNNEQFF. In nucleotides, the CDR3 is TGCAGCGTTAAACTGTCGAGCTCGAACAATGAGCAGTTCTTC.

This clonotype has ten or more counts. The rearrangement uses TRBV3-1 and TRBJ2-7; 9 bases agree with TRBD2. This CDR3 is built from 16 residues. The trim removed 2 bases at V and 0 bases at J, leaving 5 bases unmatched. From germline, CDR1 is LGHDT and CDR2 YNNKEL (reference sequence). CDR3 sequence (DNA): TGTGCCAGCAGCCAAACTAGCGGGCGATCCTCCTACGAGCAGTACTTC. Residues: CASSQTSGRSSYEQYF.

The sample holds many counts of this clonotype. V and J are TRBV7-2 and TRBJ2-5; no reliable D call. Per the germline V gene, CDR1 is SGHTA and CDR2 is FQGNSA. CDR3 length: 14 residues. Trimming shortened V by 5 bases and J by 1 base, and 11 bases separated the two germline ends. This CDR3 reads CASSHPHPQETQYF. The CDR3 region has the DNA TGTGCCAGCAGCCACCCACACCCCCAAGAGACCCAGTACTTC.

The chain recombines TRBV5-1 with TRBJ2-2, with 8 bases aligning to TRBD1. J lost 4 bases, V lost 4 bases, and 9 bases had no gene match. The CDR3 spans 16 residues. The germline V gene encodes CDR1 SGHRS and CDR2 YFSETQ. The CDR3 sequence is CASSSHPGGGTGELFF. CDR3 nucleotide sequence: TGCGCCAGCAGCAGTCACCCAGGGGGCGGCACCGGGGAGCTGTTTTTT.

The table lists this clonotype with many counts. The chain is built from TRBV5-5 and TRBJ1-2; TRBD1 is a possible D gene (5 bases). The CDR3 runs 16 residues. V was cut by 7 bases and J by 0 bases, with 19 bases left in between. Germline CDR1 and CDR2: SGHKS and YYEKEE (reference sequence). CDR3 loop: CASQWGMAVTNYGYTF. CDR3 DNA sequence: TGTGCCAGCCAATGGGGGATGGCTGTTACTAACTATGGCTACACCTTC.

There are many counts of this clonotype. The chain carries TRBV28 and TRBJ2-2; D perhaps matches TRBD1 (5 bases). This CDR3 has 14 residues. Germline-derived CDR1 and CDR2 are MDHEN and SYDVKM. The V end lost 4 bases, the J end lost 8 bases, and 14 bases lay between the germline ends. The CDR3 protein is CASSSFQGVGELFF. CDR3 nucleotides: TGTGCCAGCAGTTCCTTCCAGGGTGTTGGGGAGCTGTTTTTT.

This clonotype was found many times. The genes are TRBV28 and TRBJ1-1, with D perhaps TRBD1 (5 bases). There are 13 residues in the CDR3. Germline-derived CDR1 and CDR2 are MDHEN and SYDVKM. V was clipped by 6 bases and J by 1 base, with 9 bases between them. In DNA, the CDR3 is TGTGCCAGCAGATATACAGGGAACACTGAAGCTTTCTTT. Encoded protein: CASRYTGNTEAFF. The full variable domain, its missing parts supplied by reference TRBV28 and TRBJ1-1, is DVKVTQSSRYLVKRTGEKVFLECVQDMDHENMFWYRQDPGLGLRLIYFSYDVKMKEKGDIPEGYSVSREKKERFSLILESASTNQTSMYLCASRYTGNTEAFFGQGTRLTVV.

Many counts were recorded for this clonotype. The genes are TRBV28 and TRBJ2-7; 9 nucleotides match TRBD2. The trim removed 5 bases at V and 2 bases at J, leaving 10 bases unmatched. The germline V gene encodes CDR1 MDHEN and CDR2 SYDVKM. The CDR3 loop spans 16 amino acids. In DNA, the CDR3 is TGTGCCAGCAGTCCCCCCTCTAGCGGGAAACCCTACGAGCAGTACTTC. This sequence encodes CASSPPSSGKPYEQYF.

The rearrangement joins TRBV18 to TRBJ2-7, with TRBD2 matching over 12 bases. The germline gives CDR1 KGHSH, CDR2 LQKENI. This CDR3 is built from 17 residues. J lost 0 bases, V lost 3 bases, and 6 bases had no gene match. The CDR3 protein is CASSPATSGSSSYEQYF. Here the CDR3 DNA reads TGTGCCAGCTCACCGGCGACTAGCGGGAGTTCCTCCTACGAGCAGTACTTC.

V is TRBV5-1 and J is TRBJ2-7, with D tentatively TRBD1 or TRBD2 (5 bases each). The CDR3 has 14 residues. V dropped 4 bases and J dropped 9 bases, with 20 bases sitting between them. Looked up from germline, CDR1 is SGHRS and CDR2 is YFSETQ. CDR3: CASSGTGTLEVQYF. CDR3 coding DNA: TGCGCCAGCAGCGGGACCGGGACCCTGGAGGTGCAGTACTTC. Supplemented by reference TRBV5-1 and TRBJ2-7, the full variable domain reads KAGVTQTPRYLIKTRGQQVTLSCSPISGHRSVSWYQQTPGQGLQFLFEYFSETQRNKGNFPGRFSGRQFSNSRSEMNVSTLELGDSALYLCASSGTGTLEVQYFGPGTRLTVT.

There are many counts of this clonotype. The chain couples TRBV29-1 to TRBJ2-1; D is perhaps TRBD1 or TRBD2 (5 bases each). Germline CDR1 and CDR2: SQVTM and ANQGSEA. The germline V and J ends were trimmed by 2 bases and 6 bases, with 17 bases remaining between them. The CDR3 totals 15 residues. The CDR3 sequence: CSVERGQGFSNEQFF. CDR3 DNA: TGCAGCGTTGAACGGGGCCAGGGTTTCAGCAATGAGCAGTTCTTC.

This clonotype has a count of ten or more. The chain uses TRBV7-3 and TRBJ2-5, with TRBD2 as a possible D gene (5 bases). Germline CDR1 is SGHTA and CDR2 is FQGTGA. V lost 1 base and J lost 5, with 14 bases in between. The CDR3 totals 15 residues. This CDR3 reads CASSLRGLAGETQYF. The DNA for the CDR3 is TGTGCCAGCAGCTTAAGAGGGCTAGCCGGGGAGACCCAGTACTTC.

This clonotype was counted many times. The genes are TRBV15 and TRBJ2-7, with a possible D match to TRBD2 (6 bases). V lost 1 base and J lost 1, with 14 bases in between. Germline values: CDR1 LNHNV, CDR2 YYDKDF (reference sequence). The CDR3 has 16 residues. CDR3 residues: CATSRGSAGTSYEQYF. The CDR3 nucleotides read TGTGCCACCAGCAGAGGTTCGGCGGGGACTTCCTACGAGCAGTACTTC.

This clonotype was seen ten or more times. The V call is TRBV7-9, the J call TRBJ2-3, with 10 bases identical to TRBD2. Germline assignment: CDR1 SEHNR and CDR2 FQNEAQ (reference sequence). V lost 11 bases, J lost 8 bases, and 13 bases stayed unmatched. The CDR3 is 14 residues long. The CDR3 sequence is CACEALAGVGTQYF. The CDR3 nucleotides are TGTGCCTGTGAGGCGCTAGCGGGAGTTGGTACGCAGTATTTT.

This clonotype was seen repeatedly, ten times or more. The V and J genes are TRBV6-5 and TRBJ2-3, with D perhaps given as TRBD1 or TRBD2 (5 bases each). This CDR3 is built from 15 residues. Germline-derived CDR1 and CDR2 are MNHEY and SVGAGI. The V end lost 0 bases, the J end lost 4 bases, and 11 bases lay between the germline ends. CDR3 residues: CASSYSPGTADTQYF. As DNA, the CDR3 is TGTGCCAGCAGTTACTCCCCGGGGACCGCAGATACGCAGTATTTT.

In its sample, this clonotype was seen many times. The chain links TRBV20-1 to TRBJ2-1; TRBD1 matches 8 bases. The germline V gene encodes CDR1 DFQATT and CDR2 SNEGSKA (reference sequence). V trimming: 6 bases; J trimming: 11 bases; junction bases outside the gene matches: 9. CDR3 length equals 12 residues. The CDR3 DNA reads TGCAGTGCCCGGACAGGGTTTGAGAAGCAGTTCTTC. It codes for CSARTGFEKQFF.

Many counts were recorded for this clonotype. This rearrangement joins TRBV6-1 to TRBJ2-7; D possibly uses TRBD1 or TRBD2 (5 bases each). CDR1 is MNHNS, CDR2 SASEGT, per germline. The CDR3 contains 18 residues. Trimming pared 3 bases from V and 3 bases from J, leaving 24 bases between. This chain's CDR3 is CASSDYPEAGTGNYEQYF. The CDR3 DNA reads as TGTGCCAGCAGTGACTATCCGGAGGCAGGGACGGGAAACTACGAGCAGTACTTC.

The sample holds many counts of this clonotype. The V gene is TRBV12-3 or TRBV12-4, the J gene TRBJ2-7; D is perhaps TRBD1 or TRBD2 (6 bases each). V was trimmed by 3 bases and J by 4 bases, leaving 13 bases between them. The CDR3 contains 14 residues. CDR3: CASSFWGAKYEQYF. In nucleotides, the CDR3 is TGTGCCAGCAGTTTTTGGGGGGCGAAATACGAGCAGTACTTC.